This T cell receptor beta chain was sequenced in a study of tumor-infiltrating lymphocytes in primary liver carcinoma. As regards this clonotype: A read error may explain this, as a much larger clone is one base away.

Germline lookup yields CDR1 LGHNT and CDR2 FRNRAP. CDR3 length: 13 residues. Starting material of 400 to 600 ng total RNA yielded TCR beta cDNA via a constant-region primer. It was through three nested multiplex PCR rounds of slightly modified ARM-PCR that TCR beta libraries arose. Each of the first two PCR rounds ran approximately 11 cycles with TRBV1-TRBV30 forward and C-beta reverse primers. TCRdb reprocessed the multiplex PCR reads with MiXCR, giving one entry per CDR3 protein. This sample has 70,000 to 85,000 distinct CDR3 sequences, with around 75% found just once. Between 20 and 30 mg of unsorted bulk tissue served as the source from which RNA and DNA were co-extracted. Infection with HBV was chronic in patients; they were treatment-naive.

The chain carries TRBV12-5 and TRBJ2-1; perhaps TRBD2 as D (5 bases). The sequence came from a woman in her sixties with primary liver carcinoma and hepatitis B virus infection. Sequencing was carried out using liver tumor tissue from sampling region 4. Subset in this sample: tumor region T4, right-lateral pole. CDR3 amino acids: CVSGFPTIHEQFF. The DNA of the CDR3 is TGTGTTAGTGGTTTCCCGACTATCCATGAGCAGTTCTTC.